This TCR beta chain was recorded in a study of T cell repertoires in cytomegalovirus infection. Study as a whole: It was recently identified HLA-C-restricted and well-studied HLA-B-restricted CMV epitopes that the study used. Carrying CMV and the relevant HLA type showed in public TCR beta signatures. Study-level findings and limits: The ex vivo response was dominated by HLA-C-restricted CMV-specific TCR beta clonotypes. Summed public TCR beta family frequency identified CMV carriers bearing the relevant HLA.

TCRdb re-called the reads through MiXCR, storing one row per CDR3 protein. The sample yields fewer than 900,000 distinct CDR3 sequences, almost 30% seen once. In this sample, this clonotype turned up a few times. Its target is unknown. Sequenced material: cultured CD8+ T cells from PBMCs, taken from culture after CMV antigen stimulation. The receptor was isolated from a human donor in good health (CMV status not recorded). Some clones in this sample may be carry-over from other donors' samples.

CDR3 nucleotide sequence: TGTGCCAGCAGTTCGCCCTGGACAGGGGCCCTCTACGAGCAGTACTTC. Translation: CASSSPWTGALYEQYF. The chain recombines TRBV27 with TRBJ2-7, with TRBD1 matching 9 bases. V shed 4 bases, J shed 3 bases, and the junction held 10 bases outside the gene matches. Looked up from germline, CDR1 is MNHEY and CDR2 is SMNVEV (reference sequence). The CDR3 runs to 16 residues.